Presented here are 13 T cell receptor beta chains from one specimen sequenced in a study of radiotherapy plus CTLA-4 blockade in lung cancer. Using immunoSEQ multiplex PCR, the repertoire was profiled, and TCRdb retains in-frame clones only, with some absent. The data contain roughly 58,000 clones, approximately 84% of them seen just once; the ten biggest clones take up under 7%. The starting material was peripheral blood, obtained from a patient treated with radiotherapy plus ipilimumab. These TCRs come from a human donor with non-small cell lung cancer whose response to radiotherapy plus ipilimumab could not be evaluated.

In this sample, this clone turned up once. CDR3 sequence: CASSTSGVSSGELFF. CDR3 nucleotide sequence: TGTGCCAGCAGCACTAGCGGGGTCTCTTCCGGGGAGCTGTTTTTT. The rearrangement links TRBV9 to TRBJ2-2; 10 nucleotides match TRBD2. With 4 bases clipped from V and 6 bases from J, the junction kept 6 bases outside the gene matches. There are 15 residues in the CDR3. Germline V gene data show CDR1 as SGDLS and CDR2 as YYNGEE. The full variable domain, its missing parts supplied by reference TRBV9 and TRBJ2-2, is DSGVTQTPKHLITATGQRVTLRCSPRSGDLSVYWYQQSLDQGLQFLIQYYNGEERAKGNILERFSAQQFPDLHSELNLSSLELGDSALYFCASSTSGVSSGELFFGEGSRLTVL.

This clone was counted a few times. This sequence joins TRBV5-1 and TRBJ2-3; 15 bases line up with TRBD2. Germline V gives CDR1 SGHRS, CDR2 YFSETQ. This CDR3 has 15 amino acids. With 5 bases clipped from V and 6 bases from J, the junction kept 4 bases outside the gene matches. For the CDR3, the DNA is TGCGCCAGCAGTCGGACTAGCGGGAGGGCTGATACGCAGTATTTT. This gives the protein CASSRTSGRADTQYF.

The chain joins TRBV19 to TRBJ2-2; 9 nucleotides align to TRBD2. Per germline, CDR1 LNHDA and CDR2 SQIVND (reference sequence). The CDR3 consists of 17 residues. Trimming at V came to 3 bases and at J to 4 bases, leaving 9 bases not matched to a gene. As DNA, the CDR3 is TGTGCCAGTAGTATCGGGGGCGGGGGGGCAAGCACCGGGGAGCTGTTTTTT. Translating it yields CASSIGGGGASTGELFF.

V gene TRBV5-6 combines with J gene TRBJ1-1; possibly TRBD1 for D (6 bases). The ends were cut back, 1 base at V and 3 bases at J, with 13 bases in the middle. CDR1 is SGHDT, CDR2 YYEEEE, per germline. This CDR3 region has 15 residues. CDR3 nucleotides: TGTGCCAGCAGCTTGAGGGGGTTTAGGGACACTGAAGCTTTCTTT. Protein: CASSLRGFRDTEAFF.

The chain recombines TRBV6-5 with TRBJ2-1, with 14 bases matching TRBD2. Looked up from germline, CDR1 is MNHEY and CDR2 is SVGAGI. This CDR3 region has 14 residues. With V trimmed by 8 bases and J by 9 bases, 6 bases remained unmatched. This CDR3 reads CASGGTSGSSEQFF. Here the CDR3 DNA reads TGTGCCAGCGGCGGGACTAGCGGGAGTAGTGAGCAGTTCTTC.

The V call is TRBV2, the J call TRBJ2-2, with 9 bases matching TRBD1. The CDR3 has 15 amino acids. The junction had 4 bases not matched to a gene; V was cut back by 7 bases and J by 1 base. The V gene's germline CDR1 is SNHLY and CDR2 FYNNEI. CDR3 sequence: CASTVGQGNTGELFF. CDR3 nucleotides: TGTGCCAGCACGGTGGGACAGGGGAACACCGGGGAGCTGTTTTTT.

The genes are TRBV6-5 and TRBJ2-7; D remains unclear. Germline CDR1 is MNHEY and CDR2 is SVGAGI. The CDR3 length is 14 residues. The V end was cut by 5 bases, the J end by 2 bases, with 13 bases between. The CDR3 region has the DNA TGTGCCAGCAGTGGCCCGAGCGCGGCCTACGAGCAGTACTTC. Its translation: CASSGPSAAYEQYF.

V and J are TRBV15 and TRBJ2-1; 7 bases line up with TRBD2. V shed 4 bases, J shed 8 bases, and the junction held 17 bases outside the gene matches. The CDR3 is made up of 17 amino acids. The germline V gene has CDR1 LNHNV and CDR2 YYDKDF (reference sequence). Here the CDR3 reads CATSTFSGRGNRYEQFF. The CDR3 coding sequence is TGTGCCACCAGCACCTTTTCAGGGAGGGGAAATCGGTATGAGCAGTTCTTC.

V is TRBV2 and J is TRBJ1-4; TRBD1 is a possible D gene (5 bases). Trimming stripped 6 bases from V and 6 bases from J, with 11 bases between. This CDR3 contains 13 residues. Germline loops: CDR1 SNHLY, CDR2 FYNNEI. CDR3 loop: CASRGVPDEKLFF. DNA for the CDR3: TGTGCCAGCAGAGGGGTGCCAGATGAAAAACTGTTTTTT.

The J gene is TRBJ1-2, the V gene TRBV27; maybe TRBD1 (6 bases). Germline assignment: CDR1 MNHEY and CDR2 SMNVEV (reference sequence). This CDR3 contains 20 residues. Trimming pared 2 bases from V and 3 bases from J, leaving 28 bases between. CDR3 coding DNA: TGTGCCAGCAGTTTAAAGGGGACATGGGGGGGTAGGGGAACGGACTATGGCTACACCTTC. It specifies CASSLKGTWGGRGTDYGYTF.

The chain employs TRBV28 and TRBJ2-7; D call uncertain. Germline-derived CDR1 and CDR2 are MDHEN and SYDVKM. There are 12 residues in the CDR3. Trimming shortened V by 4 bases and J by 2 bases, and 6 bases separated the two germline ends. The DNA of the CDR3 is TGTGCCAGCAGTTCCGAGACCTACGAGCAGTACTTC. Protein: CASSSETYEQYF.

V and J are TRBV5-1 and TRBJ2-2, with 13 bases matching TRBD2. The V gene end was trimmed by 6 bases and the J gene end by 9 bases; junction bases not matched to a gene: 8. Germline loops: CDR1 SGHRS, CDR2 YFSETQ. The CDR3 covers 15 residues. CDR3 coding DNA: TGCGCCAGCATCAAGGGGACTAGCGGGGTCCGGGAGCTGTTTTTT. Its protein is CASIKGTSGVRELFF.

This sequence joins TRBV27 and TRBJ2-1, with 10 nucleotides matching TRBD2. Per the germline V gene, CDR1 is MNHEY and CDR2 is SMNVEV (reference sequence). This CDR3 is 14 amino acids long. With 9 bases clipped from V and 3 bases from J, the junction kept 5 bases outside the gene matches. CDR3 residues: CASYVAGGYNEQFF. CDR3 nucleotide sequence: TGTGCCAGTTACGTAGCGGGGGGCTACAATGAGCAGTTCTTC.